The 27 T cell receptor beta chains presented below share a single source sample, sequenced in a study of T-cell memory formation after mild COVID-19. MiXCR, run by TCRdb on the 5' RACE reads, gives a single entry per CDR3 protein. The sample holds roughly 380,000 distinct CDR3 sequences, around 27% seen once. The sequenced sample consisted of PBMCs or a T cell subset sorted from them (not recorded which). The receptor source for this set is an adult woman who had mild COVID-19 (a few samples of this study predate the infection). Cell type and time point are not known.

This clonotype came up a few times. The chain couples TRBV20-1 to TRBJ2-5; D may be TRBD2 (6 bases). V lost 3 bases, J lost 2 bases, and 16 bases lay in between. The CDR3 extends over 15 amino acids. Germline values: CDR1 DFQATT, CDR2 SNEGSKA (reference sequence). Here the CDR3 DNA reads TGCAGTGCTAGGCCGGGTGGGACTCGACAAGAGACCCAGTACTTC. It specifies CSARPGGTRQETQYF.

The table lists this clonotype with many counts. The V gene is TRBV12-3 or TRBV12-4, the J gene TRBJ2-3, with a tentative D call TRBD2 (6 bases). The CDR3 has 12 residues. The ends were cut back, 6 bases at V and 5 bases at J, with 9 bases in the middle. Here the CDR3 DNA reads TGTGCCAGCAGGAGGGAGGTAGATACGCAGTATTTT. This sequence encodes CASRREVDTQYF.

This clonotype was observed at least ten times. The rearrangement links TRBV7-2 to TRBJ2-2; possible D gene TRBD2, 5 bases. Germline V gene sequence: CDR1 SGHTA, CDR2 FQGNSA. Trimming took off 3 bases at V and 2 bases at J, with 7 bases between the two ends. This CDR3 region has 14 residues. CDR3 nucleotides: TGTGCCAGCAGCTTCGGGGTTAACACCGGGGAGCTGTTTTTT. This translates into CASSFGVNTGELFF.

There are a few counts of this clonotype. The gene calls are TRBV11-3 and TRBJ1-1; D is ambiguous. CDR3 length equals 14 residues. Germline V lookup: CDR1 SGHNT, CDR2 YENEEA. V lost 5 bases and J 9 bases, leaving 19 bases between the germline ends. This chain's CDR3 is CASSLASGGSKAFF. The DNA of the CDR3 is TGTGCCAGCAGCCTTGCGTCGGGCGGGTCAAAAGCTTTCTTT.

In the case of this clonotype: The junction differs from germline at one of its ends, possibly a read error. The chain has TRBV4-1 and TRBJ1-5, with 8 bases identical to TRBD1. CDR3 size: 15 residues. Per germline, CDR1 MGHRA and CDR2 YSYEKL. The CDR3 nucleotides are TGCGCCAGTAGCCAATTTGGACAGGGCGGTCAGCCCCAGCATTTT. Protein: CASSQFGQGGQPQHF.

The rearrangement joins TRBV20-1 to TRBJ2-1, with 7 bases lining up with TRBD2. Per germline, CDR1 DFQATT and CDR2 SNEGSKA (reference sequence). Trimming cost V 3 bases and J 0 bases; bases outside gene matches: 11. There are 17 residues in the CDR3. The CDR3 reads CSARASGAMNSYNEQFF. The DNA of the CDR3 is TGCAGTGCTAGGGCCAGCGGGGCAATGAACTCCTACAATGAGCAGTTCTTC.

This clonotype was seen a few times. DNA of the CDR3: TGCAGCATAGGGAGCTACGAGCAGTACTTC. It is translated as CSIGSYEQYF. The chain recombines TRBV29-1 with TRBJ2-7; the D gene is possibly TRBD2 (5 bases). Germline CDR1 SQVTM, CDR2 ANQGSEA. This CDR3 spans 10 amino acids. The ends were cut back, 8 bases at V and 3 bases at J, with 8 bases in the middle.

The chain joins TRBV2 to TRBJ2-3; the D call may be TRBD1 or TRBD2 (5 bases each). V was clipped by 6 bases and J by 0 bases, with 16 bases between them. CDR3 length: 16 residues. Germline V gene data show CDR1 as SNHLY and CDR2 as FYNNEI. The CDR3 sequence: CASRRGPGWSTDTQYF. Here the CDR3 DNA reads TGTGCCAGCAGGAGGGGCCCAGGGTGGAGCACAGATACGCAGTATTTT.

This clonotype has just one count. This chain links TRBV7-6 with TRBJ2-3, with 9 bases that match TRBD2. V lost 5 bases to trimming and J lost 2 bases; unmatched junction nucleotides: 5. The CDR3 has 15 residues. Germline values: CDR1 SGHVS, CDR2 FNYEAQ. The CDR3 DNA follows: TGTGCCAGCAGCACAGCTAGCGGGACCACAGATACGCAGTATTTT. Protein product: CASSTASGTTDTQYF.

The rearrangement joins TRBV4-2 to TRBJ2-3, with D possibly TRBD1 on 5 matching bases. The CDR3 runs 15 residues. In germline, CDR1 is LGHNA, CDR2 YNFKEQ. The V end lost 4 bases, the J end lost 5 bases, and 16 bases lay between the germline ends. CDR3 sequence (DNA): TGTGCCAGCAGCCCCCTACTCGGACAAAGAGATACGCAGTATTTT. Translating gives CASSPLLGQRDTQYF.

This clonotype was seen more than once but under ten times. V and J are TRBV5-6 and TRBJ2-2; maybe TRBD1 (6 bases). V was cut by 1 base and J by 6 bases, with 10 bases left in between. The CDR3 sequence is 14 residues long. Per germline, CDR1 SGHDT and CDR2 YYEEEE. CDR3 in DNA: TGTGCCAGCAGCTTGTTACAGGGCGCCGGGGAGCTGTTTTTT. Protein sequence: CASSLLQGAGELFF.

This clonotype came up many times. The CDR3 region is CASSLGGLAGVHEQFF. The DNA for the CDR3 is TGTGCCAGCAGCTTGGGAGGACTAGCGGGAGTCCATGAGCAGTTCTTC. This chain joins TRBV5-5 and TRBJ2-1; 13 positions match TRBD2. The J segment lost 8 bases and the V segment lost 0 bases, leaving 5 bases of the junction unmatched. Per the germline V gene, CDR1 is SGHKS and CDR2 is YYEKEE (reference sequence). CDR3 size: 16 residues.

V is TRBV18 and J is TRBJ1-1; maybe TRBD1 (6 bases). In germline, CDR1 is KGHSH, CDR2 LQKENI. This CDR3 region has 12 residues. V was trimmed by 2 bases and J by 7 bases, leaving 8 bases between them. For the CDR3, the DNA is TGTGCCAGCTCACCATCAGGGGTTGAAGCTTTCTTT. It codes for CASSPSGVEAFF.

This clonotype was observed a few times. The chain joins TRBV7-8 to TRBJ2-1; the match to TRBD2 covers 9 bases. Looked up from germline, CDR1 is SGHVS and CDR2 is FQNEAQ. CDR3 length: 16 residues. The V and J ends lost 5 bases and 3 bases, in that order; junction bases with no gene match: 8. The CDR3 region has the DNA TGTGCCAGCAGCCCTCTAGCGGGATTGGGCTACAATGAGCAGTTCTTC. This codes for CASSPLAGLGYNEQFF. Based on the CDR3 plus reference TRBV7-8 and TRBJ2-1, the full variable domain is GAGVSQSPRYKVAKRGQDVALRCDPISGHVSLFWYQQALGQGPEFLTYFQNEAQLDKSGLPSDRFFAERPEGSVSTLKIQRTQQEDSAVYLCASSPLAGLGYNEQFFGPGTRLTVL.

The chain has TRBV29-1 and TRBJ2-5, with D possibly being TRBD1 (6 bases). Trimming removed 4 bases at V and 6 bases at J, with 15 bases between. Germline V CDR1 and CDR2: SQVTM, ANQGSEA. The length of the CDR3 is 13 residues. The CDR3 coding sequence is TGCAGCGTTGGGGCTGGGGGCTCGCAGACCCAGTACTTC. Protein product: CSVGAGGSQTQYF.

This clonotype was seen a few times. The chain employs TRBV20-1 and TRBJ2-5, with a tentative D call TRBD1 (5 bases). Germline V gene sequence: CDR1 DFQATT, CDR2 SNEGSKA (reference sequence). The CDR3 covers 17 residues. V was pared by 3 bases and J by 2 bases, with 22 bases between. The CDR3 DNA reads as TGCAGTGCTAGGTATCCCCAGGGCCGAGGCCAACAAGAGACCCAGTACTTC. Protein product: CSARYPQGRGQQETQYF.

This clonotype was seen a few times. CDR3: CASSLVGPGETQYF. The CDR3 coding sequence is TGTGCCAGCAGCTTGGTGGGCCCGGGAGAGACCCAGTACTTC. The V and J genes are TRBV5-6 and TRBJ2-5; D call uncertain. The CDR3 length is 14 residues. The V and J ends lost 0 bases and 4 bases respectively, with 10 bases between them. CDR1 and CDR2 from the germline V gene are SGHDT and YYEEEE.

This chain links TRBV7-9 with TRBJ2-7; D ambiguous. Germline V gene sequence: CDR1 SEHNR, CDR2 FQNEAQ (reference sequence). There are 13 residues in the CDR3. Trimming removed 0 bases at V and 4 bases at J, with 7 bases between. The CDR3 nucleotides are TGTGCCAGCAGCTTAGCGTTGGGGTACGAGCAGTACTTC. Amino acids: CASSLALGYEQYF.

CDR3 sequence: CASSLASTGEETQYF. The DNA for the CDR3 is TGTGCCAGCAGCTTGGCCTCGACAGGGGAAGAGACCCAGTACTTC. V and J are TRBV5-5 and TRBJ2-5, with 8 bases identical to TRBD1. This CDR3 has 15 residues. CDR1 is SGHKS, CDR2 YYEKEE, per germline (reference sequence). With 0 bases clipped from V and 3 bases from J, the junction kept 4 bases outside the gene matches. Complete variable domain (other parts from reference TRBV5-5 and TRBJ2-5): DAGVTQSPTHLIKTRGQQVTLRCSPISGHKSVSWYQQVLGQGPQFIFQYYEKEERGRGNFPDRFSARQFPNYSSELNVNALLLGDSALYLCASSLASTGEETQYFGPGTRLLVL.

The chain employs TRBV5-6 and TRBJ1-1; unclear D gene. Germline lookup yields CDR1 SGHDT and CDR2 YYEEEE. This CDR3 has 14 residues. The germline V and J ends were trimmed by 2 bases and 1 base, with 9 bases remaining between them. The CDR3 coding sequence is TGTGCCAGCAGCTTCTTCGATCGGAACACTGAAGCTTTCTTT. This encodes CASSFFDRNTEAFF.

The chain couples TRBV5-1 to TRBJ2-3; D possibly corresponds to TRBD2 (6 bases). The germline V gene has CDR1 SGHRS and CDR2 YFSETQ. The germline V and J ends were trimmed by 1 base and 1 base, with 10 bases remaining between them. The CDR3 totals 15 residues. The CDR3 protein is CASSLNPGGTDTQYF. As DNA, the CDR3 is TGCGCCAGCAGCTTGAATCCGGGAGGCACAGATACGCAGTATTTT.

The V and J genes are TRBV12-3 or TRBV12-4 and TRBJ2-5; D gene ambiguous. The CDR3 is made up of 13 amino acids. V was trimmed by 2 bases and J by 6 bases, leaving 10 bases between them. In DNA form, the CDR3 reads TGTGCCAGCAGTTTATCATGGCTTCAGACCCAGTACTTC. Protein sequence: CASSLSWLQTQYF.

This clonotype was seen only a few times. V and J are TRBV5-1 and TRBJ2-1; the D gene is possibly TRBD2 (6 bases). With 0 bases removed from V and 8 bases from J, the gap between germline ends came to 15 bases. This CDR3 comprises 15 residues. Germline V CDR1 and CDR2: SGHRS, YFSETQ. The CDR3 loop reads CASSLVGDGGDEQFF. CDR3 sequence (DNA): TGCGCCAGCAGCTTGGTTGGGGACGGAGGGGATGAGCAGTTCTTC.

J is TRBJ2-2 and V is TRBV7-2; 12 bases line up with TRBD2. The V gene's germline CDR1 is SGHTA and CDR2 FQGNSA. V lost 5 bases and J lost 1; bases outside the gene matches: 8. CDR3 length: 18 residues. The CDR3 sequence is CASSARLAGVLNTGELFF. CDR3 bases: TGTGCCAGCAGCGCCAGACTAGCGGGGGTCCTGAACACCGGGGAGCTGTTTTTT.

The rearrangement links TRBV7-9 to TRBJ2-4; a possible D gene is TRBD1 (5 bases). This CDR3 has 17 amino acids. CDR1 is SEHNR and CDR2 is FQNEAQ in the germline V gene (reference sequence). V lost 2 bases and J 5 bases, leaving 19 bases between the germline ends. In DNA, the CDR3 is TGTGCCAGCAGCTTACCCCGCGGCAGGGTGAACGAAAACATTCAGTACTTC. As protein: CASSLPRGRVNENIQYF. Supplemented by reference TRBV7-9 and TRBJ2-4, the full variable domain reads DTGVSQNPRHKITKRGQNVTFRCDPISEHNRLYWYRQTLGQGPEFLTYFQNEAQLEKSRLLSDRFSAERPKGSFSTLEIQRTEQGDSAMYLCASSLPRGRVNENIQYFGAGTRLSVL.

V and J are TRBV4-2 and TRBJ1-4, with TRBD1 matching over 8 bases. Germline V CDR1 and CDR2: LGHNA, YNFKEQ. J lost 8 bases, V lost 4 bases, and 6 bases had no gene match. The CDR3 runs to 14 residues. CDR3 sequence (DNA): TGTGCCAGCAGCCCTGGACAGGGAAAGGAAAAACTGTTTTTT. This sequence encodes CASSPGQGKEKLFF.

The chain links TRBV7-9 to TRBJ1-6; D not resolved. Germline values: CDR1 SEHNR, CDR2 FQNEAQ (reference sequence). Trimming stripped 3 bases from V and 5 bases from J, with 8 bases between. The CDR3 loop spans 14 amino acids. In DNA, the CDR3 is TGTGCCAGCAGCTTCCGGGCCAATAATTCACCCCTCCACTTT. Protein: CASSFRANNSPLHF. Full variable domain (remainder filled in from reference TRBV7-9 and TRBJ1-6): DTGVSQNPRHKITKRGQNVTFRCDPISEHNRLYWYRQTLGQGPEFLTYFQNEAQLEKSRLLSDRFSAERPKGSFSTLEIQRTEQGDSAMYLCASSFRANNSPLHFGNGTRLTVT.